Each of the 10 T cell receptor beta chains below was sequenced from the same sample in a study of technical replicates of blood from several donors. The table came from immunoSEQ multiplex PCR; TCRdb's copy has only in-frame clones and leaves some out. Counted here are roughly 71,000 clones, roughly 95% occurring once; the ten biggest clones make up about 0.25%. The sample consisted of T cells isolated from PBMCs. These receptor sequences come from a human donor in good health.

The chain carries TRBV12-2 and TRBJ1-5; the tabulated D call, TRBD1, remains unverified against the DNA. TRBV12-2 is given as a pseudogene. The CDR3 covers 18 residues. The CDR3 nucleotides read TGTGCAAGTCGCTTACCTCCTGACAGGGGGGACGGCAATCAGCCCCAGCATTTT. Protein product: CASRLPPDRGDGNQPQHF.

The J gene is TRBJ2-2, the V gene TRBV6-5; unclear D gene. This CDR3 spans 14 amino acids. Germline lookup yields CDR1 MNHEY and CDR2 SVGAGI. V was pared by 0 bases and J by 7 bases, with 9 bases between. The CDR3 nucleotides read TGTGCCAGCAGTTACTCGACCGGGTTCGGGGAGCTGTTTTTT. It yields the protein CASSYSTGFGELFF.

The rearrangement joins TRBV5-6 to TRBJ2-7; 14 nucleotides match TRBD2. Germline V lookup: CDR1 SGHDT, CDR2 YYEEEE. V lost 2 bases to trimming and J lost 5 bases; unmatched junction nucleotides: 9. The CDR3 is 17 residues long. CDR3 nucleotide sequence: TGTGCCAGCAGCTTAAGACCCGGGACTAGCGGGAGCGACGAGCAGTACTTC. This encodes CASSLRPGTSGSDEQYF.

This clone was observed once. The chain links TRBV4-1 to TRBJ2-3; the match to TRBD2 covers 8 bases. The CDR3 sequence is 16 residues long. V shed 1 base, J shed 2 bases, and the junction held 5 bases outside the gene matches. Per the germline V gene, CDR1 is MGHRA and CDR2 is YSYEKL. The CDR3 sequence is CASSQAPSGFTDTQYF. DNA for the CDR3: TGCGCCAGCAGCCAAGCTCCTAGCGGGTTCACAGATACGCAGTATTTT.

The chain joins TRBV28 to TRBJ2-1; 7 bases match TRBD2. V was clipped by 5 bases and J by 7 bases; unmatched bases: 14. Germline V gene sequence: CDR1 MDHEN, CDR2 SYDVKM. This CDR3 spans 16 amino acids. The CDR3 is CASSHGGEGLGNEQFF. CDR3 coding DNA: TGTGCCAGCAGTCATGGCGGGGAGGGGTTAGGAAATGAGCAGTTCTTC.

This chain joins TRBV28 and TRBJ2-7; TRBD1 is a possible D gene (5 bases). The V end was cut by 4 bases, the J end by 5 bases, with 15 bases between. CDR1 is MDHEN, CDR2 SYDVKM, per germline. The length of the CDR3 is 14 residues. The CDR3 loop reads CASSSGYTSHEQYF. The CDR3 DNA is TGTGCCAGCAGTTCAGGGTATACTTCGCACGAGCAGTACTTC.

This chain connects TRBV7-9 to TRBJ1-1; D is perhaps TRBD1 (5 bases). Germline V gene lookup returns CDR1 SEHNR and CDR2 FQNEAQ (reference sequence). This CDR3 comprises 15 residues. V was trimmed by 4 bases and J by 8 bases, leaving 20 bases between them. The CDR3 sequence is CASSYPDGADIEAFF. Here the CDR3 DNA reads TGTGCCAGCAGCTATCCGGACGGCGCGGACATCGAAGCTTTCTTT. Together with reference TRBV7-9 and TRBJ1-1, the CDR3 gives the full variable domain: DTGVSQNPRHKITKRGQNVTFRCDPISEHNRLYWYRQTLGQGPEFLTYFQNEAQLEKSRLLSDRFSAERPKGSFSTLEIQRTEQGDSAMYLCASSYPDGADIEAFFGQGTRLTVV.

A word on this clone: The junction does not match germline at one end; this may be a read error. The chain has TRBV7-2 and TRBJ2-7; D gene ambiguous. CDR3 length: 16 amino acids. The germline CDR1 and CDR2 sequences are SGHTA and FQGNSA. This CDR3 reads CASSSDPLVASDEQYF. CDR3 coding DNA: TGTGCCAGCAGCTCCGATCCTCTAGTCGCCTCCGACGAGCAGTACTTC. Together with reference TRBV7-2 and TRBJ2-7, the CDR3 gives the full variable domain: GAGVSQSPSNKVTEKGKDVELRCDPISGHTALYWYRQSLGQGLEFLIYFQGNSAPDKSGLPSDRFSAERTGGSVSTLTIQRTQQEDSAVYLCASSSDPLVASDEQYFGPGTRLTVT.

The rearrangement links TRBV10-1 to TRBJ2-7, with a tentative D call TRBD1 (6 bases). V lost 2 bases to trimming and J lost 3 bases, with 17 bases between them. The CDR3 runs 16 residues. Germline values: CDR1 WNHNN, CDR2 SYGVQD (reference sequence). CDR3 nucleotide sequence: TGCGCCAGCAGTGAGGTCTCCAGGGGTAGTGGCTACGAGCAGTACTTC. As protein: CASSEVSRGSGYEQYF.

V gene TRBV18 combines with J gene TRBJ2-7; D might be TRBD2 (5 bases). Germline lookup yields CDR1 KGHSH and CDR2 LQKENI. V lost 2 bases and J lost 5, with 7 bases in between. This CDR3 has 12 amino acids. In nucleotides, the CDR3 is TGTGCCAGCTCACCAGGAGGCGACGAGCAGTACTTC. It translates to CASSPGGDEQYF. Drawing the rest from reference TRBV18 and TRBJ2-7, the complete variable domain is NAGVMQNPRHLVRRRGQEARLRCSPMKGHSHVYWYRQLPEEGLKFMVYLQKENIIDESGMPKERFSAEFPKEGPSILRIQQVVRGDSAAYFCASSPGGDEQYFGPGTRLTVT.